These T cell receptor beta chains were read from a single sample in a study of blood T cell repertoires in COVID-19. Some clones are missing from TCRdb's copy, which holds only in-frame ones; the method was immunoSEQ multiplex PCR. Of about 230,000 clones detected, roughly four fifths appear once; the ten largest clones hold under 5%. Sequenced: peripheral blood. The receptors come from a man aged 50 to 59 with active or convalescent COVID-19. The CDR3 runs from the conserved cysteine through the conserved F or W. Each record gives: clone size, J gene, D gene, V gene, CDR3 protein, CDR3 DNA. D genes are given only for firm matches. The size of a clone is reported for some rows only, either as once, few or many, or as a class for expanded clones.

clone_size: -
j_call: TRBJ2-5
d_call: TRBD2
v_call: TRBV7-7
cdr3_aa: CASSTLAGDQETQYF
cdr3_nt: TGTGCCAGCAGCACTCTAGCGGGGGACCAAGAGACCCAGTACTTC

clone_size: -
j_call: TRBJ2-3
d_call: -
v_call: TRBV2
cdr3_aa: CASSDRNTDTQYF
cdr3_nt: TGTGCCAGCAGTGACAGGAACACAGATACGCAGTATTTT

clone_size: few
j_call: TRBJ2-1
d_call: TRBD2
v_call: TRBV11-2
cdr3_aa: CASSKPIAGSSYNEQFF
cdr3_nt: TGTGCCAGCAGTAAGCCCATAGCGGGAAGCTCCTACAATGAGCAGTTCTTC

clone_size: -
j_call: TRBJ2-7
d_call: TRBD2
v_call: TRBV2
cdr3_aa: CASSERGTSYEQYF
cdr3_nt: TGTGCCAGCAGTGAGCGGGGGACCTCCTACGAGCAGTACTTC

clone_size: -
j_call: TRBJ2-1
d_call: -
v_call: TRBV7-2
cdr3_aa: CASSLTGWGEQFF
cdr3_nt: TGTGCCAGCAGCTTAACAGGTTGGGGTGAGCAGTTCTTC

clone_size: -
j_call: TRBJ1-3
d_call: -
v_call: TRBV19
cdr3_aa: CASRTGRVSGNTIYF
cdr3_nt: TGTGCCAGTAGAACCGGCCGGGTCTCTGGAAACACCATATATTTT

clone_size: -
j_call: TRBJ2-7
d_call: TRBD1
v_call: TRBV5-1
cdr3_aa: CASRAGTAYEQYF
cdr3_nt: TGCGCCAGCAGGGCCGGGACAGCCTACGAGCAGTACTTC

clone_size: -
j_call: TRBJ2-3
d_call: -
v_call: TRBV29-1
cdr3_aa: CSVEGQGPTDTQYF
cdr3_nt: TGCAGCGTAGAGGGGCAGGGGCCCACAGATACGCAGTATTTT

clone_size: few
j_call: TRBJ2-2
d_call: TRBD2
v_call: TRBV9
cdr3_aa: CASSGITTGLAGGPTNTGELFF
cdr3_nt: TGTGCCAGCAGCGGCATAACTACCGGACTAGCGGGGGGCCCTACGAACACCGGGGAGCTGTTTTTT

clone_size: -
j_call: TRBJ1-4
d_call: -
v_call: TRBV4-1
cdr3_aa: CASSPSNLRDEKLFF
cdr3_nt: TGCGCCAGCAGTCCAAGCAACCTGCGTGATGAAAAACTGTTTTTT

clone_size: -
j_call: TRBJ2-7
d_call: -
v_call: TRBV15
cdr3_aa: CATSVRTGTTRDEQYF
cdr3_nt: TGTGCCACCAGCGTCCGAACGGGTACTACTCGGGACGAGCAGTACTTC

clone_size: once
j_call: TRBJ2-1
d_call: TRBD2
v_call: TRBV18
cdr3_aa: CASSPLALAGDYNEQFF
cdr3_nt: TGTGCCAGCTCACCGCTCGCTTTAGCGGGGGACTACAATGAGCAGTTCTTC

clone_size: -
j_call: TRBJ2-1
d_call: TRBD2
v_call: TRBV6-1
cdr3_aa: CTSSEWLAGNNEQFF
cdr3_nt: TGTACCAGCAGTGAATGGCTAGCGGGAAACAATGAGCAGTTCTTC

clone_size: once
j_call: TRBJ2-6
d_call: -
v_call: TRBV28
cdr3_aa: CASSFPGGSPGANVLTF
cdr3_nt: TGTGCCAGCAGTTTCCCCGGCGGCTCTCCTGGGGCCAACGTCCTGACTTTC

clone_size: -
j_call: TRBJ1-2
d_call: -
v_call: TRBV30
cdr3_aa: CAWNPGLLTGYTF
cdr3_nt: TGTGCCTGGAATCCGGGACTCCTAACAGGCTACACCTTC

clone_size: -
j_call: TRBJ2-7
d_call: -
v_call: TRBV5-5
cdr3_aa: CASSLGGLPYEQYF
cdr3_nt: TGTGCCAGCAGCTTGGGGGGCCTACCCTACGAGCAGTACTTC

clone_size: few
j_call: TRBJ2-7
d_call: TRBD1
v_call: TRBV11-1
cdr3_aa: CASSLGGQASNSEQYF
cdr3_nt: TGTGCCAGCAGCTTAGGAGGACAGGCGTCGAATTCGGAGCAGTACTTC

clone_size: -
j_call: TRBJ1-1
d_call: TRBD1
v_call: TRBV9
cdr3_aa: CASSTRTGNTEAFF
cdr3_nt: TGTGCCAGCAGCACCCGGACAGGGAACACTGAAGCTTTCTTT